This TCR beta chain emerged from a study of shared clonotypes between healthy human individuals. Deep was the level used in running the assay. How the authors handled the data: Filtering differed since immunoSEQ provided only junctions, with no quality scores. Produced via immunoSEQ multiplex PCR; TCRdb's table is partial and in-frame only. V and J calls and clone size come straight from that table; D and trimming were deduced from the DNA. Of about 680,000 clones in the sample, around two thirds are singletons; the top ten hold 1.5% to 2%. Study results and caveats: Estimated richness was generally greater in naive than memory subsets.

Regarding this clone: The antigen remains unidentified.

The CDR3 contains 14 residues. Trimming took 3 bases from V and 3 from J, leaving 9 bases between them. In germline, CDR1 is KGHSH, CDR2 LQKENI. This sequence was found in a woman in her 30s in good health. The sequenced sample consisted of memory CD4+ T cells sorted from blood. Subset indicated: CD45RA-negative fraction. The V gene is TRBV18, the J gene TRBJ1-5; D not resolved. The CDR3 bases are TGTGCCAGCTCACCCGAGGCCTTCAATCAGCCCCAGCATTTT. Protein sequence: CASSPEAFNQPQHF.